Here is one TCR beta chain with its context. Its target is unknown. The sample belongs to a study of siplizumab effects on memory and regulatory T cells. General study results and limits: Tregs that proliferated in siplizumab cultures did not have their suppressive function confirmed. The mean Treg-derived percentage of mappable alloreactive CD4+ clones was 60% to 80% with siplizumab compared with roughly 30% in controls.

For every sample, about 10^5 TCR templates were assayed. Measured with immunoSEQ multiplex PCR; TCRdb has only the in-frame clones, and not every one. The sample has under 150,000 clones, about 94% seen once. V shed 6 bases and J shed 8 bases, with 14 bases lying between them. The CDR3 contains 13 residues. Germline V lookup: CDR1 MNHEY, CDR2 SVGAGI. The sequenced sample consisted of non-Treg CD4+ T cells sorted from blood. The chain links TRBV6-5 to TRBJ2-1; D is possibly TRBD2 (5 bases). The sequence was collected from a human donor in good health. This CDR3 reads CASRHTSSDEQFF. The CDR3 coding sequence is TGTGCCAGCAGGCATACTAGTTCGGATGAGCAGTTCTTC.